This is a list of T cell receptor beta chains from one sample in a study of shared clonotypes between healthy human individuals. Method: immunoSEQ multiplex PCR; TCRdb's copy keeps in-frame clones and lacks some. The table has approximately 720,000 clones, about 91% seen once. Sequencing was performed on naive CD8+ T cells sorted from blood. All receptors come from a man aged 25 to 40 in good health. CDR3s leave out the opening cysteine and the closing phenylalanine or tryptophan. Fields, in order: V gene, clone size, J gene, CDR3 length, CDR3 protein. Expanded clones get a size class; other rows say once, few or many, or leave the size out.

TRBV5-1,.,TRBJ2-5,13,ASGRGREGRETQY
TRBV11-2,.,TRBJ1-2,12,ASSAPGTKYGYT
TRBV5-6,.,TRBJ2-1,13,ASSPPGLAHNEQF
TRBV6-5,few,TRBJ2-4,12,ASSYSASGDIQY
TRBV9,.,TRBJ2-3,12,ASSVSGKVDTQY
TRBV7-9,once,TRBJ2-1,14,ASRPSTQREYTEQF
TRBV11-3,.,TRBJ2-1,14,ASSWGRDRVYNEQF
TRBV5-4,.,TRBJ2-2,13,ASSLAGGLTGELF
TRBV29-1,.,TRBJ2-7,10,SVVWGHYEQY
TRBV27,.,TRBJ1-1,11,ASSLLGKTEAF
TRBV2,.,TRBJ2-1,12,ASSDLRFDNEQF
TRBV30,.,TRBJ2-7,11,AWSSRDPYEQY
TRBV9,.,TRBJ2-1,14,ASSVAGSQSYNEQF
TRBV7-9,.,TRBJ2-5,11,ASSLAEEETQY
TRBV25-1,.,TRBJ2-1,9,ASSSPVGQF
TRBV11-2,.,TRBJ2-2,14,ASRFQSGQNTGELF
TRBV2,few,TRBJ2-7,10,ASKGTVYEQY
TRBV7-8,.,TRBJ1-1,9,ASSQGAEAF
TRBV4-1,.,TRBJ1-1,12,ASSPQKGGTEAF
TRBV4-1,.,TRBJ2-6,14,ASSLRESSGANVLT
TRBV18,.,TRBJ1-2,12,ASSPPSGVAGYT
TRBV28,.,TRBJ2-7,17,ASIPGWGLSPTRLYEQY
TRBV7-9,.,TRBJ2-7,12,ASSLVGGEYEQY
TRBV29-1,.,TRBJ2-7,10,SVITDSYEQY
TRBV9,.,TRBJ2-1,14,ASSAGTSGSFGEQF
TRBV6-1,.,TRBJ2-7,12,ASSDWDRGGEQY
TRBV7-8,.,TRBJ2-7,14,ASSRGVGQGTWEQY
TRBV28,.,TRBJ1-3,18,ASSLLYTVSLQYSGNTIY
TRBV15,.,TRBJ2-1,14,ATSRDSPLGDNEQF
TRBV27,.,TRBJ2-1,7,ASSLGQF